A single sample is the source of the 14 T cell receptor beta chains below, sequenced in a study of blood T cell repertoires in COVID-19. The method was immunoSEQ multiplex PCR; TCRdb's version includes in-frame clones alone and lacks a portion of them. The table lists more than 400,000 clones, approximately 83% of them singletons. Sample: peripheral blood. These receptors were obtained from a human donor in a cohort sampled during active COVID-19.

This CDR3 reads CASSQPKTDNNEQFF. CDR3 DNA: TGCGCCAGCAGCCAACCTAAGACAGATAACAATGAGCAGTTCTTC. The rearrangement links TRBV5-1 to TRBJ2-1; a weak D match, TRBD1 (5 bases). Germline CDR1 and CDR2: SGHRS and YFSETQ. There are 15 residues in the CDR3. With 4 bases removed from V and 5 bases from J, the gap between germline ends came to 16 bases.

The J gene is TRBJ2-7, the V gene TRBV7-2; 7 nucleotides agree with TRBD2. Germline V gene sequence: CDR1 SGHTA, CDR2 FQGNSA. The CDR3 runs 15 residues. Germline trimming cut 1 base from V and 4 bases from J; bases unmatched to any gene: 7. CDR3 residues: CASSLESSGDYEQYF. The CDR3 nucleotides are TGTGCCAGCAGCTTAGAGTCTAGCGGTGATTACGAGCAGTACTTC.

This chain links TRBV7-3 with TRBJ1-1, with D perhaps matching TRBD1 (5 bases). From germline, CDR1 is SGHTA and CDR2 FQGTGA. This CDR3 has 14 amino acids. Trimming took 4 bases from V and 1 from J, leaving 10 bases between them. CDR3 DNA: TGTGCCAGCAGCTCCGCAGGGCCGAACACTGAAGCTTTCTTT. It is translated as CASSSAGPNTEAFF.

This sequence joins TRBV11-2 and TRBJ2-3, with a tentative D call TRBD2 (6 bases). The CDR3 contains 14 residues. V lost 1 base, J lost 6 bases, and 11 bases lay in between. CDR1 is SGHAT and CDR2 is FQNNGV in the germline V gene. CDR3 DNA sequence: TGTGCCAGCAGCTTAGGGGCGGGAACGGATACGCAGTATTTT. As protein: CASSLGAGTDTQYF.

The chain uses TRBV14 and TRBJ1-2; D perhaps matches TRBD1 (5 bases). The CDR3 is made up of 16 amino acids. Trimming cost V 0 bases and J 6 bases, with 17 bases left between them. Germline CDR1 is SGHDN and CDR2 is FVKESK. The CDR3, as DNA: TGTGCCAGCAGCCAAGATTGGGGGGGGATCGGAGATGGCTACACCTTC. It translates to CASSQDWGGIGDGYTF.

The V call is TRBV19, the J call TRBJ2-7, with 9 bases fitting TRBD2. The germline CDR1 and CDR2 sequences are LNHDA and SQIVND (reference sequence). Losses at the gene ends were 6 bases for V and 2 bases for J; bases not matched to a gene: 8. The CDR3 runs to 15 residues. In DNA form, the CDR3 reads TGTGCCAGTAGGACGGGGGCTAGCGGGACCTACGAGCAGTACTTC. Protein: CASRTGASGTYEQYF.

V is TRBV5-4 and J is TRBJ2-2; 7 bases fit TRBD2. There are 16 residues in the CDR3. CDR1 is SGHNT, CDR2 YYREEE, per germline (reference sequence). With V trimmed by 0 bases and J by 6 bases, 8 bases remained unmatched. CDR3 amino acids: CASSLEGRALAGELFF. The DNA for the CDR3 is TGTGCCAGCAGCTTGGAGGGGAGGGCCCTGGCCGGGGAGCTGTTTTTT.

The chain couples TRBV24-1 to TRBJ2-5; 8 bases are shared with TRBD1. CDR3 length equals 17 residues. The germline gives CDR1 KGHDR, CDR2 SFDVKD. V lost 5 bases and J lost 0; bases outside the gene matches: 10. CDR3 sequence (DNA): TGTGCCACCAGTGCCCCATGGGGGACAGGCCACCAAGAGACCCAGTACTTC. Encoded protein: CATSAPWGTGHQETQYF.

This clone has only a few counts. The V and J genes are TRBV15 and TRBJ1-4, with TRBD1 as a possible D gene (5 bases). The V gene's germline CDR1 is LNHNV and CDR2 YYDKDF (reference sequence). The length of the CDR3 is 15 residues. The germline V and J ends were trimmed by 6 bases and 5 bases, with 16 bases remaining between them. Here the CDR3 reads CATRTGTKQNEKLFF. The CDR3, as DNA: TGTGCCACCAGAACCGGGACTAAACAAAATGAAAAACTGTTTTTT.

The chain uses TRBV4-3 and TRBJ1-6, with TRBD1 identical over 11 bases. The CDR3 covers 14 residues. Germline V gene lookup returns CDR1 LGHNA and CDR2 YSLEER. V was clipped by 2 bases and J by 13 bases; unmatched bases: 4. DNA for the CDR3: TGCGCCAGCAGCCAAAACCGGGACAGGGGGCCCCTCCACTTT. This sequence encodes CASSQNRDRGPLHF.

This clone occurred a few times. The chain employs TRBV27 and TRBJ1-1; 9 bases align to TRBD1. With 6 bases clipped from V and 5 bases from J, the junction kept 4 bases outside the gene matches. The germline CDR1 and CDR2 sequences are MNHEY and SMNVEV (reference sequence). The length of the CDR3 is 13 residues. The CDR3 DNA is TGTGCCAGCAGACGGACAGGGGCAACTGAAGCTTTCTTT. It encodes CASRRTGATEAFF.

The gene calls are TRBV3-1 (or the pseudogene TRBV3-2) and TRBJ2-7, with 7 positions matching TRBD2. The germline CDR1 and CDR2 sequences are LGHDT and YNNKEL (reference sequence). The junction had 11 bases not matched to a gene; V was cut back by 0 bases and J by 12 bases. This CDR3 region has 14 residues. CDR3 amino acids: CASSQDQFGGRSYF. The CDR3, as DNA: TGTGCCAGCAGCCAAGATCAATTTGGCGGGAGATCGTACTTC.

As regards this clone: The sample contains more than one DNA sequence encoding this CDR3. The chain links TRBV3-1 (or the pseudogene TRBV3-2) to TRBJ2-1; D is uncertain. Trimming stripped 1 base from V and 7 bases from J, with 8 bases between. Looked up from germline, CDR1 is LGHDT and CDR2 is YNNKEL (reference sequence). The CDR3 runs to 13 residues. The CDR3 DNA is TGTGCCAGCAGCCAAGTATCCGGGAATGAGCAGTTCTTC. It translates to CASSQVSGNEQFF.

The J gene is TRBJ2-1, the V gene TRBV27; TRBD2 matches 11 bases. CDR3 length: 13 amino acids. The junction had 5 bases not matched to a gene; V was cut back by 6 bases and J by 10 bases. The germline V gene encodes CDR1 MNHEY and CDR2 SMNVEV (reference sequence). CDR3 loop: CASRLAGVGEQFF. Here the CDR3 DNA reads TGTGCCAGCAGACTAGCGGGAGTAGGGGAGCAGTTCTTC.